Below, 14 T cell receptor beta chains from the same sample are listed, as sequenced in a study of technical replicates of blood from several donors. Libraries were prepared by immunoSEQ multiplex PCR; TCRdb keeps only in-frame clonotypes and omits some of them. The profile shows 70,000 to 85,000 clones, around 97% of them singletons. The specimen was T cells isolated from PBMCs. Source of these receptors: a human donor in good health.

The V and J genes are TRBV7-6 and TRBJ1-2, with D possibly matching TRBD1 (6 bases). This CDR3 contains 14 residues. Trimming pared 1 base from V and 4 bases from J, leaving 10 bases between. The germline V gene encodes CDR1 SGHVS and CDR2 FNYEAQ. The CDR3, as DNA: TGTGCCAGCAGCTTAGAGACAGGAGGCTATGGCTACACCTTC. It yields the protein CASSLETGGYGYTF.

A single count supports this clone. The J gene is TRBJ2-5, the V gene TRBV5-1, with TRBD2 identical over 8 bases. Trimming at V came to 0 bases and at J to 1 base, leaving 8 bases not matched to a gene. The CDR3 is made up of 17 amino acids. The germline V gene encodes CDR1 SGHRS and CDR2 YFSETQ. CDR3 protein: CASSLVSGGRTQETQYF. The DNA for the CDR3 is TGCGCCAGCAGCTTGGTGAGCGGGGGACGAACCCAAGAGACCCAGTACTTC. Filled out from reference TRBV5-1 and TRBJ2-5, the complete variable domain reads KAGVTQTPRYLIKTRGQQVTLSCSPISGHRSVSWYQQTPGQGLQFLFEYFSETQRNKGNFPGRFSGRQFSNSRSEMNVSTLELGDSALYLCASSLVSGGRTQETQYFGPGTRLLVL.

The CDR3 region is CASSPAWAGRQLRLFF. DNA for the CDR3: TGTGCCAGCAGCCCGGCCTGGGCGGGTAGGCAGCTACGACTGTTTTTT. The chain uses TRBV28 and TRBJ1-4, with unresolved D. CDR3 length equals 16 residues. The V end was cut by 6 bases, the J end by 13 bases, with 27 bases between. Germline values: CDR1 MDHEN, CDR2 SYDVKM.

The J gene is TRBJ1-4, the V gene TRBV11-1; D is perhaps TRBD1 (6 bases). Germline V gives CDR1 SGHAT, CDR2 FQDESV (reference sequence). The CDR3 extends over 15 amino acids. With 5 bases removed from V and 0 bases from J, the gap between germline ends came to 10 bases. CDR3: CASSPDRSTNEKLFF. In nucleotides, the CDR3 is TGTGCCAGCAGCCCCGACAGGTCAACTAATGAAAAACTGTTTTTT.

The rearrangement joins TRBV7-3 to TRBJ2-7; 7 bases line up with TRBD2. The CDR3 covers 13 residues. V was clipped by 1 base and J by 4 bases; unmatched bases: 1. CDR1 is SGHTA, CDR2 FQGTGA, per germline. The CDR3: CASSLNSGYEQYF. The CDR3 coding sequence is TGTGCCAGCAGCTTAAATAGCGGGTACGAGCAGTACTTC.

This chain joins TRBV2 and TRBJ2-3, with a tentative D call TRBD2 (5 bases). The CDR3 length is 16 residues. Trimming pared 4 bases from V and 1 base from J, leaving 15 bases between. Germline V lookup: CDR1 SNHLY, CDR2 FYNNEI. The CDR3 here is CASSGLEVLGTDTQYF. CDR3 nucleotide sequence: TGTGCCAGCAGTGGGTTGGAGGTACTAGGCACAGATACGCAGTATTTT.

V and J are TRBV4-2 and TRBJ1-1, with D possibly TRBD1 on 5 matching bases. The length of the CDR3 is 15 residues. In germline, CDR1 is LGHNA, CDR2 YNFKEQ. V was shortened by 3 bases and J by 0 bases, with 11 bases between the two germline ends. DNA of the CDR3: TGTGCCAGCAGCCAGGGGGAGGGGATGAACACTGAAGCTTTCTTT. It codes for CASSQGEGMNTEAFF.

This clone was observed a single time. J is TRBJ2-5 and V is TRBV6-1; TRBD2 agrees at 11 bases. The CDR3 extends over 17 amino acids. Per germline, CDR1 MNHNS and CDR2 SASEGT. The V segment lost 4 bases and the J segment 2 bases; nucleotides outside the gene matches: 9. The CDR3: CASSVVPSGGPQETQYF. CDR3 in DNA: TGTGCCAGCAGTGTTGTGCCTAGCGGGGGGCCTCAAGAGACCCAGTACTTC.

The chain combines TRBV6-1 with TRBJ1-1; D is perhaps TRBD1 (6 bases). V was trimmed by 6 bases and J by 3 bases, leaving 14 bases between them. The CDR3 is 14 residues long. Germline CDR1 MNHNS, CDR2 SASEGT. The CDR3 here is CASSDPTGYTEAFF. The CDR3 nucleotides are TGTGCCAGCAGCGACCCTACAGGGTACACTGAAGCTTTCTTT.

J is TRBJ2-3 and V is TRBV7-6; 10 nucleotides agree with TRBD2. The CDR3 spans 15 residues. Germline V gene data show CDR1 as SGHVS and CDR2 as FNYEAQ. Trimming removed 2 bases from V and 2 bases from J; junction bases left unmatched: 1. CDR3 bases: TGTGCCAGCAGCTTAACTAGCGGGAACACAGATACGCAGTATTTT. Translating gives CASSLTSGNTDTQYF.

V gene TRBV10-3 combines with J gene TRBJ2-5; tentative D call: TRBD2 (5 bases). This CDR3 region has 16 residues. The germline V gene has CDR1 ENHRY and CDR2 SYGVKD. Trimming cost V 0 bases and J 2 bases, with 13 bases left between them. The CDR3 DNA is TGTGCCATCAGTGAGTCAATGGTCCAGCGGCAAGAGACCCAGTACTTC. It translates to CAISESMVQRQETQYF.

V usage is TRBV29-1 and J usage is TRBJ1-1; D might be TRBD1 (6 bases). The CDR3 contains 13 residues. Trimming pared 7 bases from V and 2 bases from J, leaving 14 bases between. Germline V lookup: CDR1 SQVTM, CDR2 ANQGSEA. For the CDR3, the DNA is TGCAGCGGGGTAAAGGGGGATAACACTGAAGCTTTCTTT. Its translation is CSGVKGDNTEAFF.

The rearrangement uses TRBV4-1 and TRBJ1-1, with D tentatively TRBD1 (6 bases). Trimming took 4 bases from V and 2 from J, leaving 14 bases between them. CDR1 and CDR2 (germline): MGHRA, YSYEKL. The CDR3 sequence is 15 residues long. In DNA form, the CDR3 reads TGCGCCAGCAGCCGCATACAGGGATCTAACACTGAAGCTTTCTTT. It translates to CASSRIQGSNTEAFF.

The chain joins TRBV7-6 to TRBJ2-5, with TRBD2 matching 12 bases. J gave up 6 bases and V 5 bases, and 4 bases lay outside the gene matches. Per the germline V gene, CDR1 is SGHVS and CDR2 is FNYEAQ. The CDR3 is 14 residues long. The CDR3 protein is CASSDGLAGKTQYF. Here the CDR3 DNA reads TGTGCCAGCAGCGACGGACTAGCGGGAAAGACCCAGTACTTC. The complete variable domain, with remaining parts taken from reference TRBV7-6 and TRBJ2-5, reads GAGVSQSPRYKVTKRGQDVALRCDPISGHVSLYWYRQALGQGPEFLTYFNYEAQQDKSGLPNDRFSAERPEGSISTLTIQRTEQRDSAMYRCASSDGLAGKTQYFGPGTRLLVL.